The present T cell receptor beta chain was sequenced within a study of early T cells in non-severe SARS-CoV-2 infection. Looking at the study overall: Unsorted whole blood bulk RNA was sequenced, with unpaired chains.

Individually, cDNA molecules had unique molecular identifiers attached to them. TCRdb re-analysed the 5' RACE reads in MiXCR, keeping a single row per CDR3 protein. In the table there are more than 65,000 distinct CDR3 sequences, more than 10% of which are singletons. The V gene's germline CDR1 is LNHDA and CDR2 SQIVND (reference sequence). The CDR3 extends over 18 amino acids. The V and J ends lost 7 bases and 1 base, in that order; junction bases with no gene match: 13. This clonotype was counted ten times or more. This receptor was taken from an adult who was a healthcare worker with PCR-confirmed SARS-CoV-2 infection or an uninfected control (not recorded which). Sequenced: whole blood. This chain uses TRBV19 with TRBJ1-5, with 10 bases aligning to TRBD1. CDR3 nucleotide sequence: TGTGCCAGTAACCCCGGGACAGGGGTTTTTCGGAGCAATCAGCCCCAGCATTTT. It is translated as CASNPGTGVFRSNQPQHF.